One sample yielded the 18 T cell receptor beta chains listed below, sequenced in a study of T cells in Graves' hyperthyroidism and ophthalmopathy. The source material, RNA transcripts, was used to amplify TCR beta CDR3 regions. The primer set for the first-round RT-PCR of the TCR CDR3 was HTBI. One entry per CDR3 protein results from TCRdb running MiXCR on the multiplex PCR reads. The table shows a few hundred thousand distinct CDR3 sequences, with 17% occurring only once. The sequenced material came from blood. These TCRs come from a woman younger than 35 with Graves' ophthalmopathy.

This clonotype showed up many times. The genes are TRBV24-1 and TRBJ2-1, with 10 nucleotides matching TRBD1. Germline CDR1 reads KGHDR; CDR2 reads SFDVKD. The ends lost 9 bases at V and 0 bases at J; junction bases unmatched: 13. The CDR3 loop spans 18 amino acids. The CDR3 loop is CATPPGTGDICSYNEQFF. CDR3 nucleotide sequence: TGTGCCACCCCCCCCGGGACAGGGGATATCTGCTCCTACAATGAGCAGTTCTTC.

The genes are TRBV7-6 and TRBJ2-7, with TRBD1 as a possible D gene (5 bases). Germline loops: CDR1 SGHVS, CDR2 FNYEAQ. There are 16 residues in the CDR3. V was cut by 1 base and J by 2 bases, with 15 bases left in between. The CDR3 sequence is CASSLEGSGVTYEQYF. The CDR3 nucleotides are TGTGCCAGCAGCTTAGAGGGGTCCGGAGTGACCTACGAGCAGTACTTC.

The chain joins TRBV7-9 to TRBJ2-1; D remains unclear. Trimming cost V 3 bases and J 0 bases, with 9 bases left between them. Germline loops: CDR1 SEHNR, CDR2 FQNEAQ (reference sequence). The CDR3 spans 15 residues. The CDR3 loop is CASSFNEISYNEQFF. CDR3 in DNA: TGTGCCAGCAGCTTCAACGAGATCTCCTACAATGAGCAGTTCTTC.

The sample holds many counts of this clonotype. The chain is built from TRBV7-2 and TRBJ2-7, with 13 bases fitting TRBD2. Germline trimming cut 5 bases from V and 1 base from J; bases unmatched to any gene: 14. This CDR3 contains 19 residues. The germline V gene has CDR1 SGHTA and CDR2 FQGNSA. The chain's CDR3 is CASSPLRTSGRIWSYEQYF. For the CDR3, the DNA is TGTGCCAGCAGCCCGTTACGGACTAGCGGGAGAATATGGTCCTACGAGCAGTACTTC.

In the case of this clonotype: This may arise from a read error, as a much more abundant clone is one base away. This chain links TRBV29-1 with TRBJ2-7, with D tentatively TRBD1 (7 bases). The CDR3 is 14 amino acids. The germline V gene encodes CDR1 SQVTM and CDR2 ANQGSEA. DNA for the CDR3: TGCGGCGTTGAAGAGGAGGGGGCGGTTTACGAGCAGTACTTC. Amino acid sequence: CGVEEEGAVYEQYF.

There are many counts of this clonotype. This sequence joins TRBV20-1 and TRBJ2-7; D gene uncertain. Germline-derived CDR1 and CDR2 are DFQATT and SNEGSKA (reference sequence). Trimming removed 5 bases at V and 0 bases at J, with 11 bases between. The CDR3 is made up of 13 amino acids. The CDR3 is CSARIWPSYEQYF. CDR3 in DNA: TGCAGTGCTCGGATATGGCCCTCCTACGAGCAGTACTTC.

The rearrangement uses TRBV7-2 and TRBJ2-7; the match to TRBD2 covers 8 bases. Germline V gives CDR1 SGHTA, CDR2 FQGNSA. Trimming removed 5 bases from V and 5 bases from J; junction bases left unmatched: 8. The CDR3 length is 14 residues. The CDR3 DNA is TGTGCCAGCAGCCTCAGCGGGAGTCTGAACGAGCAGTACTTC. Its protein product is CASSLSGSLNEQYF.

In this sample, this clonotype turned up many times. CDR3 DNA sequence: TGTGCCTGGAGTGTACCTACGGGGAATTCACCCCTCCACTTT. Translated, it gives CAWSVPTGNSPLHF. The rearrangement joins TRBV30 to TRBJ1-6; unclear D gene. The length of the CDR3 is 14 residues. Germline V lookup: CDR1 GTSNPN, CDR2 SVGIG (reference sequence). V dropped 0 bases and J dropped 7 bases, with 10 bases sitting between them.

The genes are TRBV30 and TRBJ1-5; D may be TRBD1 (6 bases). Germline V CDR1 and CDR2: GTSNPN, SVGIG (reference sequence). The CDR3 runs 15 residues. Trimming took off 6 bases at V and 2 bases at J, with 17 bases between the two ends. The CDR3 DNA reads TGTGCCTGTAACAGGGACGGAATTGGCAATCAGCCCCAGCATTTT. Translating it yields CACNRDGIGNQPQHF.

This clonotype was seen ten or more times. This chain joins TRBV5-8 and TRBJ2-1, with TRBD1 matching 9 bases. The germline gives CDR1 SGHTS, CDR2 YDEGEE. V shed 0 bases, J shed 1 base, and the junction held 2 bases outside the gene matches. The CDR3 has 16 residues. The CDR3 region has the DNA TGTGCCAGCAGCTTGGGACAGGGGGTATCCTACAATGAGCAGTTCTTC. Translating it yields CASSLGQGVSYNEQFF.

This chain links TRBV4-2 with TRBJ1-6; D is possibly TRBD1 (6 bases). The CDR3 covers 17 residues. Trimming pared 2 bases from V and 13 bases from J, leaving 24 bases between. Looked up from germline, CDR1 is LGHNA and CDR2 is YNFKEQ. The CDR3 reads CASSQNIGGDTSPPLHF. As DNA, the CDR3 is TGTGCCAGCAGCCAAAATATAGGGGGAGATACAAGTCCGCCCCTCCACTTT.

This clonotype was observed at least ten times. The V gene is TRBV2, the J gene TRBJ2-1, with D perhaps TRBD2 (6 bases). The V gene lost 8 bases and the J gene lost 2 bases, with 19 bases spanning the gap. The CDR3 extends over 16 amino acids. Germline V CDR1 and CDR2: SNHLY, FYNNEI. The chain's CDR3 is CASDGSSGEPYNEQFF. In nucleotides, the CDR3 is TGTGCCAGCGACGGTAGTAGCGGAGAACCCTACAATGAGCAGTTCTTC. The whole variable domain, filled in from reference TRBV2 and TRBJ2-1, reads EPEVTQTPSHQVTQMGQEVILRCVPISNHLYFYWYRQILGQKVEFLVSFYNNEISEKSEIFDDQFSVERPDGSNFTLKIRSTKLEDSAMYFCASDGSSGEPYNEQFFGPGTRLTVL.

V gene TRBV20-1 combines with J gene TRBJ2-1, with 8 bases lining up with TRBD2. The CDR3 totals 15 residues. CDR1 and CDR2 from the germline V gene are DFQATT and SNEGSKA (reference sequence). V was pared by 5 bases and J by 12 bases, with 18 bases of the junction left unmatched. CDR3 nucleotides: TGCAGTGCTCCTCTCCAGGCGAGCGGGAGAATAGTGCAGTTCTTC. Its protein product is CSAPLQASGRIVQFF.

This clonotype was recorded once. Being one base from a much bigger clone, this may be a read error. The chain joins TRBV20-1 to TRBJ2-7; 9 nucleotides match TRBD2. The CDR3 runs to 14 residues. CDR1 is DFQATT, CDR2 SNEGSKA, per germline (reference sequence). The V gene end was trimmed by 6 bases and the J gene end by 7 bases; junction bases not matched to a gene: 13. CDR3 DNA: TGCAGTGCCATTAGCGGGAGATCCTACAATGAGCAGTACTTC. Translating it yields CSAISGRSYNEQYF.

This clonotype was recorded a few times. This rearrangement joins TRBV14 to TRBJ1-3; a possible D gene is TRBD1 (6 bases). Germline V gene sequence: CDR1 SGHDN, CDR2 FVKESK. The germline V and J ends were trimmed by 0 bases and 0 bases, with 12 bases remaining between them. The CDR3 consists of 17 residues. The CDR3 DNA sequence: TGTGCCAGCAGCCAAGAAAAAGGGGGAGTCTCTGGAAACACCATATATTTT. This sequence encodes CASSQEKGGVSGNTIYF.

A note on this clonotype: This may stem from a read error, because a much larger clone lies one nucleotide away. The chain is built from TRBV27 and TRBJ2-1, with 11 bases that match TRBD1. This CDR3 is 15 amino acids long. From germline, CDR1 is MNHEY and CDR2 SMNVEV (reference sequence). The CDR3 protein is CTSSFPGQGVNEQFF. The CDR3 DNA is TGTACCAGCAGTTTCCCGGGACAGGGGGTAAATGAGCAGTTCTTC.

This clonotype was recorded at least ten times. V gene TRBV13 combines with J gene TRBJ2-1; 11 positions match TRBD2. With 2 bases clipped from V and 4 bases from J, the junction kept 4 bases outside the gene matches. Germline lookup yields CDR1 PRHDT and CDR2 FYEKMQ (reference sequence). This CDR3 spans 16 amino acids. This CDR3 is CASSLPGLAVYNEQFF. The CDR3 coding sequence is TGTGCCAGCAGCTTACCGGGACTAGCGGTTTACAATGAGCAGTTCTTC.

A few counts support this clonotype. V is TRBV19 and J is TRBJ1-1, with D perhaps matching TRBD1 (5 bases). CDR3 length equals 15 residues. CDR1 and CDR2 from the germline V gene are LNHDA and SQIVND (reference sequence). V lost 5 bases and J lost 0, with 13 bases in between. CDR3 DNA: TGTGCCAGTAGTCCCGAGGGACGGCTGAACACTGAAGCTTTCTTT. Translated, it gives CASSPEGRLNTEAFF.